This TCR beta chain was identified during a study of cytomegalovirus exposure and HLA in healthy donors. Study observations and caveats: One variant, a missense change in DCLRE1C, was linked in a later analysis to TCR beta V- and J-gene trimming. Association of roughly 18,000 TCR beta sequences with HLA alleles was found at 0.05 false discovery rate in a later analysis. Most of the TCR beta V segments (in an earlier analysis) were productive either about 87% or about 30% of the time.

As for this clone: The antigen is not known.

This CDR3 is 15 amino acids long. The V end was cut by 3 bases, the J end by 2 bases, with 9 bases between. CDR1 is SGDLS, CDR2 YYNGEE, per germline. The PCR made use of 60 Vbeta and 13 Jbeta primers. The repertoire was sequenced with immunoSEQ multiplex PCR; TCRdb's copy has only in-frame clones and lacks some. The table records about 130,000 clones, about four fifths of them present only once. The V gene is TRBV9, the J gene TRBJ2-6; possible D gene TRBD1, 6 bases. The sample comprised PBMCs. The sequence was obtained from a woman aged 40 to 50 in good health and CMV-seropositive. The CDR3 region has the DNA TGTGCCAGCAGCGCCCGACAGGCTGGGGCCAACGTCCTGACTTTC. Encoded protein: CASSARQAGANVLTF.